This is a list of T cell receptor beta chains from one sample in a study of blood T cell repertoires in COVID-19. Method: immunoSEQ multiplex PCR; TCRdb's copy keeps in-frame clones and lacks some. This sample has tens of thousands of clones; about 91% occur once, and the top ten carry 6% to 7.5%. The source material was peripheral blood. The origin of the receptors is a woman of 80 years or more with acute or convalescent COVID-19. The CDR3 runs from the conserved cysteine through the conserved F or W. The D gene is left open where the match is weak. Clone size is stated in some rows and not others, as once, few, many or a class when expanded.

j_call clone_size d_call v_call cdr3_aa cdr3_nt
TRBJ1-1 NA NA TRBV2 CASSEGESTEAFF TGTGCCAGCAGTGAAGGGGAGTCCACTGAAGCTTTCTTT
TRBJ1-2 NA TRBD1 TRBV27 CASSSGQYYGYTF TGTGCCAGCAGTTCGGGACAGTACTATGGCTACACCTTC
TRBJ1-3 NA NA TRBV7-6 CASSLNRLAGNTIYF TGTGCCAGCAGCTTAAACAGGCTTGCTGGAAACACCATATATTTT
TRBJ2-7 NA TRBD1 TRBV5-1 CASSPGTGGYEQYF TGCGCCAGCAGCCCCGGGACAGGGGGTTACGAGCAGTACTTC
TRBJ2-3 NA NA TRBV6-5 CASSYSNDNADTQYF TGTGCCAGCAGTTACTCGAACGACAACGCAGATACGCAGTATTTT
TRBJ2-7 NA NA TRBV7-2 CASSLDSRNSYEQYF TGTGCCAGCAGCTTAGATTCTAGAAACTCCTACGAGCAGTACTTC
TRBJ1-2 NA NA TRBV7-2 CASSSTRPYGYTF TGTGCCAGCAGCTCGACACGTCCCTATGGCTACACCTTC
TRBJ1-1 NA NA TRBV3-1/TRBV3-2 CASSQKSDTEAFF TGTGCCAGCAGCCAAAAGTCGGACACTGAAGCTTTCTTT
TRBJ1-2 few NA TRBV7-8 CASSLGRRSMYGYTF TGTGCCAGCAGCTTAGGACGGAGGTCTATGTATGGCTACACCTTC
TRBJ1-4 NA TRBD1 TRBV14 CASSRGDREKLFF TGTGCCAGCAGCCGGGGGGACAGGGAAAAACTGTTTTTT
TRBJ2-1 NA NA TRBV5-1 CASSARQGGGGFYNEQFF TGCGCCAGCAGCGCCCGACAGGGCGGAGGGGGGTTTTACAATGAGCAGTTCTTC
TRBJ2-2 NA NA TRBV11-2 CASSLVRGSNTGELFF TGTGCCAGCAGCTTGGTTCGGGGGTCGAACACCGGGGAGCTGTTTTTT
TRBJ2-3 NA TRBD1 TRBV18 CASSPRDSGTDTQYF TGTGCCAGCTCACCCCGGGACAGCGGCACAGATACGCAGTATTTT
TRBJ2-3 NA TRBD2 TRBV6-1 CASSARGMNADTQYF TGTGCCAGCAGTGCGCGGGGGATGAACGCAGATACGCAGTATTTT
TRBJ2-1 NA NA TRBV11-2 CASSWDSSYNEQFF TGTGCCAGCAGCTGGGACTCATCTTACAATGAGCAGTTCTTC
TRBJ1-5 NA NA TRBV15 CATSRDRGGARNQPQHF TGTGCCACCAGCAGAGATAGGGGGGGGGCACGCAATCAGCCCCAGCATTTT
TRBJ2-1 NA TRBD2 TRBV7-2 CASSLTSGGFISYNEQFF TGTGCCAGCAGCCTAACCAGCGGGGGGTTCATTTCCTACAATGAGCAGTTCTTC
TRBJ2-7 NA TRBD2 TRBV19 CASRTQRGSYEQYF TGTGCCAGTAGAACCCAGCGGGGCTCCTACGAGCAGTACTTC
TRBJ1-2 NA NA TRBV28 CASSSRRNYGYTF TGTGCCAGCAGTTCGAGAAGAAACTATGGCTACACCTTC
TRBJ1-1 NA NA TRBV30 CAWTVGRMNTEAFF TGTGCCTGGACAGTGGGCAGAATGAACACTGAAGCTTTCTTT
TRBJ1-1 NA NA TRBV5-1 CASSVGGLTEAFF TGCGCCAGCAGCGTCGGAGGGCTCACTGAAGCTTTCTTT
TRBJ2-1 NA NA TRBV18 CASSPDSVSYNEQFF TGTGCCAGCTCACCCGACAGCGTCTCCTACAATGAGCAGTTCTTC
TRBJ2-2 NA NA TRBV6-4 CASRDSVLAGELFF TGTGCCAGCCGGGACTCAGTTTTAGCCGGGGAGCTGTTTTTT
TRBJ2-3 NA NA TRBV6-1 CASSDPGGTDTQYF TGTGCCAGCAGTGACCCAGGGGGCACAGATACGCAGTATTTT
TRBJ2-5 NA TRBD2 TRBV29-1 CSVAMSPGGETQYF TGCAGCGTCGCCATGTCCCCGGGGGGAGAGACCCAGTACTTC
TRBJ1-2 NA NA TRBV19 CASSITDNNYGYTF TGTGCCAGTAGTATCACAGACAATAACTATGGCTACACCTTC
TRBJ2-1 few TRBD2 TRBV11-2 CASSPVSSGGAAQFF TGTGCCAGCAGCCCCGTCTCTAGCGGGGGGGCGGCGCAGTTCTTC
TRBJ2-3 few TRBD2 TRBV11-2 CASSARLAGGSDTQYF TGTGCCAGCAGCGCCCGACTAGCGGGGGGCTCAGATACGCAGTATTTT
TRBJ1-2 few TRBD1 TRBV5-5 CASSLEGQGANYGYTF TGTGCCAGCAGCTTGGAGGGACAGGGAGCTAACTATGGCTACACCTTC
TRBJ1-4 NA TRBD1 TRBV15 CATSSGQGDNEKLFF TGTGCCACCAGCAGTGGACAGGGCGATAATGAAAAACTGTTTTTT
TRBJ2-5 NA TRBD2 TRBV19 CASRPRGGETQYF TGTGCCAGTAGGCCTAGGGGAGGGGAGACCCAGTACTTC
TRBJ1-5 NA NA TRBV27 CASSLSSSDQPQHF TGTGCCAGCAGTTTATCGTCCTCGGATCAGCCCCAGCATTTT
TRBJ1-1 once TRBD1 TRBV3-1/TRBV3-2 CASSQRDRGEAFF TGTGCCAGCAGCCAACGGGACAGGGGTGAAGCTTTCTTT
TRBJ2-5 NA TRBD2 TRBV7-3 CASSLRAGGPVETQYF TGTGCCAGCAGCTTAAGGGCGGGGGGACCAGTAGAGACCCAGTACTTC
TRBJ2-1 NA NA TRBV5-8 CASVPRDTLHNEQFF TGTGCCAGCGTACCCCGGGACACTTTACACAATGAGCAGTTCTTC
TRBJ1-5 NA NA TRBV5-3 CARSSRVGNQPQHF TGTGCCAGAAGTTCTAGAGTGGGCAATCAGCCCCAGCATTTT
TRBJ2-7 NA TRBD2 TRBV5-1 CASSPGLAGVYEQYF TGCGCCAGCAGCCCGGGACTAGCGGGAGTGTACGAGCAGTACTTC
TRBJ1-4 NA TRBD1 TRBV7-2 CASRIHRGSNEKLFF TGTGCCAGCAGAATCCACAGGGGCTCTAATGAAAAACTGTTTTTT
TRBJ1-4 NA TRBD1 TRBV19 CASTTGGIWNEKLFF TGTGCCAGTACGACAGGGGGCATCTGGAATGAAAAACTGTTTTTT
TRBJ1-6 NA NA TRBV11-2 CASSLIPRAENSPLHF TGTGCCAGCAGCTTAATCCCGAGGGCGGAGAATTCACCCCTCCACTTT
TRBJ1-1 NA TRBD1 TRBV18 CASSDRRDTEAFF TGTGCCAGTTCGGACAGGAGGGATACTGAAGCTTTCTTT